The T cell receptor beta chain described here comes from a study of T cells after yellow fever vaccination. Overall study: Low-cell-number fractions underwent preparation using SMART-Seq v4 Ultra Low Input. Notes on the study in general: The CD4 and CD8 compartments had a small share of their clonotypes in common. From the bulk population, abundant clonotypes could contaminate and appear within FACS-sorted repertoires.

Synthesis of TCR cDNA relied on 5'RACE template switching, which attached a universal primer site and UMIs. TCRdb passed the 5' RACE reads through MiXCR, listing each CDR3 protein once. The table has roughly 96,000 distinct CDR3 sequences, roughly 10% seen once. The sample holds a few counts of this clonotype. Sequenced here: CD8+ T cells not binding an NS4B(214-222) dextramer, sorted from PBMCs, sampled more than 14 days after the first yellow fever vaccination. This TCR was recovered from a man younger than 35 who received the YFV17D yellow fever vaccine.

DNA of the CDR3: TGCAGCGTTGTAGCCCCTCTTGGAGGCTACACCTTC. Encoded protein: CSVVAPLGGYTF. The V call is TRBV29-1, the J call TRBJ1-2; no reliable D call. The germline V gene encodes CDR1 SQVTM and CDR2 ANQGSEA. The V end was cut by 4 bases, the J end by 8 bases, with 14 bases between. The CDR3 length is 12 residues.